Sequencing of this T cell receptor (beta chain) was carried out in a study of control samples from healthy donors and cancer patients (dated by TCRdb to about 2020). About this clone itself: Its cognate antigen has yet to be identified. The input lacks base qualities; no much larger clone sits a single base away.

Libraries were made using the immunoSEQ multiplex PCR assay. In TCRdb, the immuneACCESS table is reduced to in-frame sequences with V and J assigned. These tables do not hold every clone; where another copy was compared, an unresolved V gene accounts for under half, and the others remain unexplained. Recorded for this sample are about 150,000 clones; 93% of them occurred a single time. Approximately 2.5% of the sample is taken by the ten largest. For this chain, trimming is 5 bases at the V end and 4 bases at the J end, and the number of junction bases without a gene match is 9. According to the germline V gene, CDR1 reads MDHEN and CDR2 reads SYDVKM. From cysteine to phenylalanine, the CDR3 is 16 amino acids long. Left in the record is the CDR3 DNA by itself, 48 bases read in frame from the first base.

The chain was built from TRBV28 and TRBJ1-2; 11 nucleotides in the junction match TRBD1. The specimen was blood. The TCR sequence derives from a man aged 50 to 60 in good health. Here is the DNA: TGTGCCAGCAGTCCCGCGGGACAGGGGGTGATCTATGGCTACACCTTC. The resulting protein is CASSPAGQGVIYGYTF.